This T cell receptor (beta chain) is from a study of molecular identifiers for immune sequencing clone quantification. Overall study: Sequencing covered four of five parts into which replicate RNA from about 20,000 or 100,000 naive CD8 cells was split.

Concerning this clonotype: The target antigen is unknown.

General study results and limits: Barcode-sharing identical TCR molecules could underestimate highly expanded clone sizes.

Trimming took 8 bases from V and 5 from J, leaving 11 bases between them. The CDR3 has 12 amino acids. The germline CDR1 and CDR2 sequences are KGHDR and SFDVKD. As CD8+CD4-CCR7+CD45RA+ cells, naive CD8 T cells were sorted. Listed TCR primers, together with previously described methods, were used for the bulk TCR libraries. TCRdb fed the PCR reads into MiXCR, producing one record per CDR3 protein. In the table there are about half a million distinct CDR3 sequences, under 30% of which are singletons. The receptor was derived from a human donor in good health. Some libraries in this study had Jurkat cell RNA spiked in. The J gene is TRBJ1-1, the V gene TRBV24-1; no definite D call. Sample: naive CD8+ T cells from blood, with Jurkat cell RNA spiked in. Described subset: FACS-sorted CD8+CD4-CCR7+CD45RA+ naive T cells. This CDR3 reads CATNNAGTEAFF. CDR3 in DNA: TGTGCCACCAACAACGCCGGGACTGAAGCTTTCTTT.